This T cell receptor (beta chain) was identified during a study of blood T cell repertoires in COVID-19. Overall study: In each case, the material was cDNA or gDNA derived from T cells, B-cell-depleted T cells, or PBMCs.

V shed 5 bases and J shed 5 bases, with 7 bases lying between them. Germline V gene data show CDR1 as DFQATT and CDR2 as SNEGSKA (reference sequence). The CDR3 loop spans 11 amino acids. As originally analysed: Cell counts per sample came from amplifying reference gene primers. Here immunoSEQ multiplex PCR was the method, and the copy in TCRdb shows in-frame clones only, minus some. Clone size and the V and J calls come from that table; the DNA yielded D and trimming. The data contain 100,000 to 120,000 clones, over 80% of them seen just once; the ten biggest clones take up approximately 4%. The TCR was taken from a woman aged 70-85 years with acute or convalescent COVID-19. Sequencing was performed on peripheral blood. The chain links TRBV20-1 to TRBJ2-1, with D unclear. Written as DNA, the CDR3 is TGCAGTGCTCCTAGGAACAATGAGCAGTTCTTC. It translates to CSAPRNNEQFF.